This T cell receptor (beta chain) stems from a study of T cell repertoires in ileal Crohn's disease (dated by TCRdb to between 2019 and 2020). In the study overall: Median disease duration was roughly 8 years, and 35% of patients were identified as active smokers at the time of surgery. Running in parallel with the study was a multicentre cohort set up to find predictors of early endoscopic recurrence following ileocolonic resection. Postoperative therapy was given to about half of the patients, with thiopurines administered to 11 patients and anti-TNF agents administered to 15 to 20 patients. Around 550 nanograms of biopsy DNA per sample were submitted for commercial TCRB immunosequencing. The M0 samples consisted of biopsies taken from the inflamed part of the ileum within the surgical resection specimen. The study sequenced 171 mucosal samples from roughly 60 patients, taken at several locations on the surgical specimen and at postoperative endoscopy. A prospective multicentre cohort supplied the 55 or so Crohn's disease patients whose TCR repertoires were analysed. Every patient underwent surgery because of a complication, which was stricturing disease in around 60% and penetrating disease in around 40%. A Rutgeerts score above i0 was used to define endoscopic postoperative recurrence. Overall study outcomes, separate from this receptor: Higher percentages of high-frequency clones at the time of surgery were linked to endoscopic recurrence, and every patient with clonality above 26.8% (18/57) had recurrence. Only a subgroup of patients, of unstated size, had mucosal CD4 and CD8 T cells sorted and sequenced. Compared with CD4 T cells, sorted CD8 T cells held more high-frequency clones, which suggests that the mucosal expansions were mostly CD8. A significantly higher proportion of clonal expansions was observed in active smokers at surgery than in non-smokers (approximately 28% vs 17%, p=0.02).

V is pruned by 0 bases and J by 6 bases, leaving 4 bases of the junction without a gene match. According to the germline V gene, CDR1 reads LGHNA and CDR2 reads YSLEER. The CDR3 holds 15 amino acids from the cysteine to the phenylalanine. Only the CDR3 region is kept as DNA, spanning 45 bases read in frame from base 1. Concerning this clone itself: The antigen this receptor binds is unknown. Base qualities are not recorded, but no much larger clone differs from it by a single base.

The label giving this sample's time point can be read as: inflamed ileum from the surgical specimen. Adults with ileal or ileocolonic Crohn's disease and an indication for ileocolonic resection were eligible for inclusion. Whole ileal mucosal biopsies were kept frozen at -80 degrees C prior to DNA extraction. A TRizol-based method was used to extract genomic DNA from the frozen whole biopsies, and the DNA was quantified with a NanoDrop 2000 spectrophotometer. The library was obtained by the immunoSEQ multiplex PCR assay. A two-step, amplification bias-controlled multiplex PCR was used by Adaptive Biotechnology to amplify CDR3 regions from genomic DNA. Primers covering every V and J gene segment were used in the first PCR, while barcodes and Illumina adapters were added in the second PCR. CDR3 libraries were sequenced on an Illumina instrument. Turning to the authors' computational methods: The analysis used both the pipelines supplied by the vendor and custom analysis of the raw data in R/Bioconductor with R version 3.3.0. Clonality, which ranges from 0 to 1, was calculated as the inverse of the normalised Shannon entropy across all productive clones. High-frequency clones were defined as the repertoire share of the top 100 clones, retaining only clones passing a 95% confidence test. Overlap between samples was measured with the Morisita-Horn index, while repertoire diversity was measured with the Simpson index. TCRdb limited this immuneACCESS table to in-frame rearrangements with V and J called. A share of clones is missing; checked studies link under half to unresolved V genes, and the rest is unexplained. The V and J calls and clone size were taken over from that table, and D and trimming were inferred from the DNA. Present in this sample are around 15,000 clones, roughly 90% of which were seen just once. Roughly 7.1% of the sample is in the top ten clones.

This chain is built from TRBV4-3 and TRBJ1-2; TRBD1 matches 10 bases in the middle. The sequenced material came from ileal tissue. This sequence originates from an adult with Crohn's disease. The CDR3 here reads CASSQDLGTGDGYTF. Here is the DNA: TGCGCCAGCAGCCAAGATCTCGGGACAGGGGATGGCTACACCTTC.